This T cell receptor beta chain was profiled in a study of blood T cell repertoires in COVID-19. Study at large: Researchers got acute and convalescent COVID-19 samples from the United States, Italy and Spain.

In the original analysis: Using reference gene primer amplification, nucleated cell counts were estimated. Assay: immunoSEQ multiplex PCR; the TCRdb copy retains only in-frame clones and omits some. The V and J calls and clone size come from that table; D and trimming were worked out from the DNA. The table records roughly 410,000 clones, 75% to 90% of them present only once. This CDR3 has 17 residues. Trimming took 5 bases from V and 3 from J; bases not matched to a gene: 12. From germline, CDR1 is SEHNR and CDR2 FQNEAQ (reference sequence). The rearrangement joins TRBV7-9 to TRBJ2-3, with TRBD1 identical over 9 bases. The sample comprised peripheral blood. The sequence derives from a woman aged 40 to 50 with COVID-19, enrolled during active disease. The CDR3 loop is CASSLTDRGKVTDTQYF. The CDR3 DNA sequence: TGTGCCAGCAGCCTAACGGACAGGGGAAAAGTAACAGATACGCAGTATTTT.